The following is a T cell receptor beta chain sequence with its context. The target of this receptor is not known. Base qualities are not recorded, but no much larger clone differs from it by a single base. Library creation used the immunoSEQ multiplex PCR assay. For the multiplex PCR, a mixture combining 60 forward primers for TCR Vbeta segments and 13 reverse primers for TCR Jbeta segments was used. A multiplex PCR assay on genomic DNA amplified the CDR3 region of rearranged TCR beta genes. Amplified TCR beta libraries were sequenced as 87-base-pair reads on the Illumina HiSeq System. The study's processing was this. Across the 670 or so repertoires, a later analysis counted about 81 million unique TCR beta chains, roughly 11 million of which were shared by at least two donors. To remove PCR and sequencing errors, raw reads were error-corrected and collapsed into unique sequences using a nearest-neighbor algorithm that merged closely related sequences. To assign V, D and J gene segments, CDR3 sequences were aligned to IMGT reference sequences. Each retained sequence needed at least a six-nucleotide match to both a V gene segment and a J gene segment. A rearrangement was called productive if the CDR3 had no stop codons and remained in frame with V and J, and every other rearrangement was called non-productive. Following IMGT convention, CDR3 was defined as the stretch from the second conserved V-encoded cysteine to the conserved J-encoded phenylalanine. The earlier analysis of a few hundred of the donors excluded any sequence lacking an unambiguous match to a single V gene segment. An earlier analysis of approximately 590 of the donors called V segments functional above 56.7% productive rearrangements and segregating when the between-donor standard deviation exceeded 5%. A statistical classification framework was developed to diagnose cytomegalovirus status using the catalog of TCR beta chain sequences. In a later analysis, TCR nucleotide sequences were compared against IMGT/GENE-DB human TR gene sequences so that V and J genes could be assigned. The TCRdist pipeline was used in a later analysis to assign CDR3 sequences and most-parsimonious VDJ recombination scenarios. In a later analysis, each TCR beta chain was defined by its CDR3 amino acid sequence together with its V-gene family, and reads lacking a unique V-gene family were excluded. A later analysis removed several hundred highly shared, low-generation-probability nucleotide sequences to deal with suspected cross-contamination and a sequencing artifact. In a later analysis, a clonal expansion index was calculated for each public chain from normalized within-repertoire ranks of inferred template counts. Generation probabilities in a later analysis came from a VDJ recombination model fitted to out-of-frame rearrangements, and those results were checked against IGoR. Hypergeometric tests were used in a later analysis to score TCR-TCR, TCR-HLA and TCR-CMV co-occurrence, with a repertoire-size bias correction applied to the TCR pairs. To estimate false discovery rates, a later analysis permuted the HLA or CMV assignments 20 times. In a later analysis, co-occurring TCRs were grouped with DBSCAN, and TCRdist sequence similarity was added when clustering was performed within HLA-allele-positive subsets. Repertoires with fewer than 30,000 or more than 120,000 public chains were left out of co-occurrence clustering, as were about five repertoires with anomalous nucleotide sharing. TCRdb retrieved this table from immuneACCESS and kept in-frame rearrangements only. Not all clones are present; in checked studies, unresolved V genes account for under half, and no reason is known for the remainder. V and J calls and clone size follow that table, whereas D and trimming were derived from the DNA. The sample contains about 130,000 clones, under 85% of them found a single time. The ten largest make up less than 4% of the sample.

The CDR3 contains 15 residues, cysteine and phenylalanine counted. Only the CDR3 portion is preserved as DNA: 45 bases, with reading frame beginning at the first base. From a lookup of the germline V gene, CDR1 and CDR2 are SGHTA and FQGTGA. Trimming removed 3 bases from V and 2 bases from J, leaving 13 bases between the germline ends. The cohort consisted of 600 or so healthy bone marrow donors. All cohort members were sampled while nominally healthy, although unrecorded immune exposures were likely present. The donor tested CMV seronegative and was one of the 352 seronegative cohort members. Every donor gave a peripheral blood sample, and the peripheral blood mononuclear cells from that sample were used for TCR beta sequencing. Genomic DNA was extracted from the blood cell samples with the Qiagen DNeasy Blood Extraction Kit. The data stem from a study of cytomegalovirus exposure and HLA in healthy donors (dated by TCRdb to about 2017). Regarding the study in general: An earlier analysis of approximately 550 of the donors reported about 290 Gb of sequence data and around 110 million unique TCR beta sequences from 150 million to 200 million T cells. A later analysis re-examined previously published TCR beta repertoires from just over 650 donors and added high-resolution HLA genotyping to investigate patterns of TCR occurrence. Donor age, sex, ethnicity and CMV serostatus were collected together with the repertoire data. The study aimed to test whether cataloging public T cell receptors could reveal signatures of past pathogen exposure. In an earlier analysis of roughly 540 of the donors, high-throughput TCR beta sequencing was used to judge whether each TCR beta V gene segment behaved as functional or pseudogenic. All discovery cohort repertoires had been generated on a single sequencing platform. In a later genetic analysis, genome-wide SNP genotypes for about 55% of the roughly 700 donors were used, and that subset was treated as a discovery cohort. In the later analysis, no new phenotypic data were used to find candidate immune exposures; instead, reliance was placed on TCR beta sequences and their occurrence across donors. Using immunosequencing, the study profiled T cell repertoires from fewer than 850 subjects and related those repertoires to cytomegalovirus serostatus. Typing coverage varied by locus: roughly 629-630 donors for A, B, C, DRB1 and DQB1; about 520 for DQA1; approximately 610 for DPA1; roughly 470 for DPB1. Among over 350 genotyped donors of the cohort, an average of about 240,000 unique TCR beta nucleotide sequences were sequenced per donor, around a sixth of them non-productive. Among the roughly 370 genotyped donors, more than 70% belonged to the genetic ancestry cluster associated with self-reported Caucasian donors. To predict cytomegalovirus infection status, the study combined high-throughput TCR immunosequencing, statistical association of individual TCRs with disease status, and machine learning. Besides the first cohort of roughly 640 subjects, a separate validation cohort made up of some 110 different subjects was used. Roughly five DR-DQ haplotypes were treated as single units for association and clustering because of strong linkage in the cohort. HLA typing covered class I and class II loci at four-digit resolution. About 300 gigabases of sequencing data and roughly 90 million unique TCR sequences were included in an early release covering about 700 HLA-typed donors.

Findings and caveats that apply to the study as a whole: A further reported finding was that TCR beta sequences accurately predicted the HLA-A and HLA-B alleles for most subjects in the first cohort. The authors suggested that the approach could potentially be extended to other disease states and immunological phenotypes. Most TCR sequences were observed very rarely across donors, whereas some public TCRs were present in many individuals. Only TCR beta chains were sequenced in this cohort, and the absence of alpha or paired-chain data limited detectable features. According to a later analysis, parvovirus B19, influenza, CMV and Epstein-Barr virus appeared linked to several top co-occurrence clusters. A total of about 150 TCR beta chains were listed by the study as associated with cytomegalovirus. Linkage disequilibrium might explain the correlated functional status among segregating V segments, but an unknown experimental factor could not be ruled out. Compared with equally common non-associated chains, HLA-associated TCR beta chains in a later analysis were more clonally expanded and had lower generation probabilities. According to a later analysis, TCR association rates differed among HLA loci, with DRB1 alleles showing the most associated TCRs and HLA-C alleles showing the fewest. In a later analysis, most CMV-associated TCR beta chains were found to appear HLA-restricted, with HLA associations seemingly driven largely by CMV exposure. Some IMGT-functional V segments, including TRBV6-2 and TRBV6-3, could not be distinguished by the 87-base-pair reads and were therefore excluded. In a later analysis, around 17,000 TCR beta sequences were associated with specific HLA alleles at a false discovery rate of 0.05. The earlier analysis of a few hundred of the donors excluded about 16 rarely observed V segments, including chromosome 9 orphons, because counts were too low. In vitro tests confirmed that a few of the cytomegalovirus-associated TCR beta chains recognize cytomegalovirus antigens. A cluster of highly shared sequence variants was judged likely to be a technical artifact of the sequencing pipeline. When HLA alleles, especially DR and DQ, strongly co-occurred, TCR associations were difficult to assign to individual alleles. Because HLA typing was missing for some donors at each locus, association tests included only the typed subset. According to a later genetic analysis, donors in an Asian-associated ancestry cluster had fewer N-insertions in productive TCRs than the roughly 670-donor mean. V-gene and J-gene trimming of TCR beta chains was associated with a missense DCLRE1C variant in a later genetic analysis, and the association was replicated in an independent cohort. Roughly uniform sequencing depth across donors was assumed in presence/absence analyses, although this assumption may not hold. The classifier was reported to diagnose cytomegalovirus status with high specificity and sensitivity in both the original cohort and the validation cohort. The only immune exposure information available for the cohort was CMV serostatus. An earlier analysis of approximately 590 of the donors showed that most TCR beta V segments appeared in productive rearrangements either about 87% or about 30% of the time, which broadly matched IMGT annotations.

The sequence came from a man younger than 40 in good health and CMV-seronegative. This receptor chain uses TRBV7-3 and TRBJ2-5; the D gene identity is not certain. Sequenced: PBMCs. The CDR3 is CASSFGAGLQETQYF. The DNA sequence is given as TGTGCCAGCAGCTTTGGTGCAGGTTTACAAGAGACCCAGTACTTC.